This passage covers 8 T cell receptor beta chains from one sample sequenced in a study of human T cells and chemical hapten exposure. Time point specified: healthy volunteer bleed at 6 weeks. Before extraction, the whole blood was not fractionated, and total RNA was taken from it. TCRdb used MiXCR to reprocess the RACE reads, holding one entry per CDR3 protein. The sample consists of fewer than 100,000 distinct CDR3 sequences, about 8.6% of them appearing once. The source material was whole blood. The source is a female donor in good health. Some clones in this sample may be carry-over from other donors' samples.

This clonotype was picked up many times. The rearrangement uses TRBV20-1 and TRBJ1-1; TRBD1 is a possible D gene (6 bases). CDR1 is DFQATT, CDR2 SNEGSKA, per germline (reference sequence). With 6 bases removed from V and 4 bases from J, the gap between germline ends came to 15 bases. The CDR3 consists of 13 residues. The CDR3 loop reads CSAGGRGFTEAFF. CDR3 nucleotide sequence: TGCAGTGCAGGGGGTCGGGGTTTCACTGAAGCTTTCTTT.

A remark on this clonotype: This may come from a read error, since a much larger clone is one base off. V gene TRBV7-2 combines with J gene TRBJ1-1; no definite D call. With 4 bases removed from V and 6 bases from J, the gap between germline ends came to 15 bases. In germline, CDR1 is SGHTA, CDR2 FQGNSA. The CDR3 consists of 14 residues. This CDR3 reads CASSSARLFAEAFF. DNA of the CDR3: TGTGCCAGCAGCTCCGCGAGGCTTTTCGCTGAAGCTTTCTTT. The entire variable domain, with the rest obtained from reference TRBV7-2 and TRBJ1-1, is as follows: GAGVSQSPSNKVTEKGKDVELRCDPISGHTALYWYRQSLGQGLEFLIYFQGNSAPDKSGLPSDRFSAERTGGSVSTLTIQRTQQEDSAVYLCASSSARLFAEAFFGQGTRLTVV.

This clonotype has at least ten counts. This chain connects TRBV12-3 or TRBV12-4 to TRBJ1-2; TRBD1 matches at 8 bases. Germline trimming cut 2 bases from V and 0 bases from J; bases unmatched to any gene: 2. The CDR3 is made up of 15 amino acids. The chain's CDR3 is CASSLSQGANYGYTF. The DNA of the CDR3 is TGTGCCAGCAGTTTATCACAGGGGGCTAACTATGGCTACACCTTC.

This clonotype has a handful of counts. The rearrangement joins TRBV7-9 to TRBJ2-6; no clear D. This CDR3 comprises 17 residues. CDR1 and CDR2 from the germline V gene are SEHNR and FQNEAQ (reference sequence). Between the trimmed V and J ends, which lost 5 bases and 0 bases, there was a span of 14 bases. Here the CDR3 DNA reads TGTGCCAGCAGCCCCGGAGACGATATCTCTGGGGCCAACGTCCTGACTTTC. It specifies CASSPGDDISGANVLTF.

This clonotype was picked up many times. The junction and the germline gene differ at one end; a read error may be behind it. This rearrangement joins TRBV18 to TRBJ2-7, with D possibly being TRBD1 (6 bases). The CDR3 is made up of 14 amino acids. CDR1 and CDR2 from the germline V gene are KGHSH and LQKENI. The CDR3 reads CASSPLRGTYEQYF. The DNA for the CDR3 is TGTGCCAGCTCCCCACTGAGGGGGACCTACGAGCAGTACTTC.

Turning to this clonotype: This clone may be a read error of a much larger clone one base away. This sequence joins TRBV20-1 and TRBJ1-6; the match to TRBD1 covers 7 bases. Germline CDR1 reads DFQATT; CDR2 reads SNEGSKA (reference sequence). The CDR3 has 16 residues. The CDR3 DNA follows: TGCAGTGCCAGATACCCGGGACAGACGGGGAATTCACCCCTCAACTTT. This gives the protein CSARYPGQTGNSPLNF.

This chain connects TRBV6-6 to TRBJ2-7; D perhaps matches TRBD1 (6 bases). CDR3 size: 13 residues. Per germline, CDR1 MNHNY and CDR2 SVGAGI (reference sequence). The ends were cut back, 6 bases at V and 3 bases at J, with 12 bases in the middle. The CDR3 DNA reads as TGTGCCAGCAGCCCGGACAGTAACTACGAGCAGTACTTC. As protein: CASSPDSNYEQYF.

The V gene is TRBV7-8, the J gene TRBJ1-1; 7 bases fit TRBD1. The V gene end was trimmed by 1 base and the J gene end by 5 bases; junction bases not matched to a gene: 13. In germline, CDR1 is SGHVS, CDR2 FQNEAQ. The CDR3 extends over 17 amino acids. CDR3 region: CASSLGYQGVPSTEAFF. Here the CDR3 DNA reads TGTGCCAGCAGCTTAGGGTACCAGGGGGTTCCAAGTACTGAAGCTTTCTTT.